This entry lists 5 T cell receptor beta chains sequenced from one sample in a study of CD8 T cells in Susac syndrome. After extraction with the RNeasy kit, roughly 0.5 to 1 ug of the RNA was reverse transcribed using random hexamers. TCRdb independently ran MiXCR on the immunoSEQ multiplex PCR reads; one entry per CDR3 protein. Altogether approximately 200,000 distinct CDR3 sequences are present, roughly 92% being singletons, with the ten largest covering about 0.15%. The sequenced sample was CD8+ T cells from PBMCs. These receptors came from a human donor with multiple sclerosis.

The rearrangement joins TRBV20-1 to TRBJ2-1, with TRBD2 identical over 7 bases. From germline, CDR1 is DFQATT and CDR2 SNEGSKA (reference sequence). This CDR3 is 11 amino acids long. With V trimmed by 3 bases and J by 9 bases, 2 bases remained unmatched. The CDR3 nucleotides read TGCAGTGCTAGGCGGGAGTTTGAGCAGTTCTTC. Protein product: CSARREFEQFF.

The V and J genes are TRBV20-1 and TRBJ1-5; TRBD1 aligns across 7 bases. The V and J ends lost 2 bases and 5 bases, in that order; junction bases with no gene match: 6. Looked up from germline, CDR1 is DFQATT and CDR2 is SNEGSKA (reference sequence). The CDR3 contains 14 residues. CDR3: CSARTQGRYQPQHF. CDR3 coding DNA: TGCAGTGCTAGAACACAGGGGCGCTATCAGCCCCAGCATTTT.

The chain joins TRBV30 to TRBJ2-5; either TRBD1 or TRBD2 may supply D (6 bases each). Germline CDR1 reads GTSNPN; CDR2 reads SVGIG (reference sequence). CDR3 length: 18 amino acids. The germline V and J ends were trimmed by 2 bases and 2 bases, with 24 bases remaining between them. The chain's CDR3 is CAWSWETGQRGAQETQYF. As DNA, the CDR3 is TGTGCCTGGAGTTGGGAGACAGGTCAAAGGGGGGCTCAAGAGACCCAGTACTTC.

In this sample, this clonotype turned up a few times. The V call is TRBV14, the J call TRBJ2-7; TRBD1 matches 9 bases. The CDR3 runs 17 residues. Germline CDR1 and CDR2: SGHDN and FVKESK. J lost 3 bases, V lost 1 base, and 10 bases had no gene match. CDR3 nucleotide sequence: TGTGCCAGCAGCCAAGCCCTAAATTCGGGACAGGGCTACGAGCAGTACTTC. Amino acids: CASSQALNSGQGYEQYF.

This chain connects TRBV20-1 to TRBJ2-7; TRBD1 agrees at 8 bases. The V and J ends lost 0 bases and 2 bases, in that order; junction bases with no gene match: 6. The germline V gene has CDR1 DFQATT and CDR2 SNEGSKA (reference sequence). The CDR3 sequence is 15 residues long. The DNA of the CDR3 is TGCAGTGCTAGAGATCCCGGACAGGGCCCCTACGAGCAGTACTTC. This translates into CSARDPGQGPYEQYF.